In this sample, the clone carrying this T cell receptor (beta chain) turned up a few times. These data originate in a study of T cell changes during pregnancy in multiple sclerosis. Repertoires were generated with immunoSEQ multiplex PCR, while TCRdb's copy carries only in-frame clones and drops some. The sample consists of around 16,000 clones, 75% to 85% of them appearing once. The CDR3 spans 13 residues. Germline assignment: CDR1 GTSNPN and CDR2 SVGIG (reference sequence). The V gene end was trimmed by 2 bases and the J gene end by 5 bases; junction bases not matched to a gene: 3. This TCR was sampled from a female donor in good health, enrolled as a control in a pregnancy study. The rearrangement links TRBV30 to TRBJ1-1, with 9 bases identical to TRBD1. The sequences come from CD8+ T cells from peripheral blood mononuclear cells, collected after pregnancy. The CDR3 is CAWSTGGATEAFF. CDR3 in DNA: TGTGCCTGGAGTACAGGGGGCGCGACTGAAGCTTTCTTT.